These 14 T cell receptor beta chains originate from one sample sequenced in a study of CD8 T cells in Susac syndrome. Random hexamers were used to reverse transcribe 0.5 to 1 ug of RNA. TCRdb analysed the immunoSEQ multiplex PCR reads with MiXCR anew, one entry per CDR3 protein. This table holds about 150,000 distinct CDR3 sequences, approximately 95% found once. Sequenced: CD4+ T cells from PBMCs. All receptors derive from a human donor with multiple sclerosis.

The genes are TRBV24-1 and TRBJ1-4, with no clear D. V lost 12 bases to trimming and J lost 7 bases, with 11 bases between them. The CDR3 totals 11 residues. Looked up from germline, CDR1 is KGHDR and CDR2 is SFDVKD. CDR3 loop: CAVGQLEKLFF. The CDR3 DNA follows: TGTGCCGTCGGGCAACTTGAAAAACTGTTTTTT.

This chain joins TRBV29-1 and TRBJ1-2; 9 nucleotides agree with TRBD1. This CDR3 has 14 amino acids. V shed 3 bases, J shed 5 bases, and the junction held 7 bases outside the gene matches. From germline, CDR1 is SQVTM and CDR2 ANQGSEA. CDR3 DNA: TGCAGCGTTGATTGGACAGGGGCGAAGTATGGCTACACCTTC. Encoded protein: CSVDWTGAKYGYTF. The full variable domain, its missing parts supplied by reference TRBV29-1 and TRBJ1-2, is SAVISQKPSRDICQRGTSLTIQCQVDSQVTMMFWYRQQPGQSLTLIATANQGSEATYESGFVIDKFPISRPNLTFSTLTVSNMSPEDSSIYLCSVDWTGAKYGYTFGSGTRLTVV.

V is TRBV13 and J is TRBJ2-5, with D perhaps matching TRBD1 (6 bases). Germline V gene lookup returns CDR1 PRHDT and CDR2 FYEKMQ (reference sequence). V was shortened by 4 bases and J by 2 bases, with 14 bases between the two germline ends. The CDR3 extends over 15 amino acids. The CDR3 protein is CASSSRDKRQETQYF. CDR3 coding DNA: TGTGCCAGCAGCTCAAGGGACAAACGTCAAGAGACCCAGTACTTC.

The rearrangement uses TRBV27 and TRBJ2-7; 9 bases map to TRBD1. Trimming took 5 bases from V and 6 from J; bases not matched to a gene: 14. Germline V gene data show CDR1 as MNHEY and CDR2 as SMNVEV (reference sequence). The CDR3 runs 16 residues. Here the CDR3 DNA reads TGTGCCAGCAGTGACACAGCCCCGGGACAGGGACGCGAGCAGTACTTC. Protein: CASSDTAPGQGREQYF.

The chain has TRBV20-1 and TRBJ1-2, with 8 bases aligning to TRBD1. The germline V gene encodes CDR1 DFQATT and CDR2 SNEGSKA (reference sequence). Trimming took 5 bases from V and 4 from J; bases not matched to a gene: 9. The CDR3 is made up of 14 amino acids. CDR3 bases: TGCAGTGCTTCAGACAGGGGTCGGGGCTATGGCTACACCTTC. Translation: CSASDRGRGYGYTF.

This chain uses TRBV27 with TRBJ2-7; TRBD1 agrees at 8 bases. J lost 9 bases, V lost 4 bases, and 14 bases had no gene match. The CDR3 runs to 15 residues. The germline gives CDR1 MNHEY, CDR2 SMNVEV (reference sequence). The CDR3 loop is CASSSRQGRVAVQYF. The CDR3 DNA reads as TGTGCCAGCAGTTCCCGACAGGGGCGAGTCGCTGTGCAGTACTTC.

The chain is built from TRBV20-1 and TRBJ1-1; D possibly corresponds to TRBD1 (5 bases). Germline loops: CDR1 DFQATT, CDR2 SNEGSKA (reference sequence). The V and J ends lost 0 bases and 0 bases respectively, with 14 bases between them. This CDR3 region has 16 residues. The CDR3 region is CSARDGRGSVNTEAFF. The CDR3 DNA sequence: TGCAGTGCTAGAGATGGTAGGGGTTCAGTGAACACTGAAGCTTTCTTT.

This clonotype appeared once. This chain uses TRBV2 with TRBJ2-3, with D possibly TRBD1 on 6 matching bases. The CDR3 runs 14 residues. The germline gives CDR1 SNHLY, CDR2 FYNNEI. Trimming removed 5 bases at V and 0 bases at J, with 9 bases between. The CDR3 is CASSTGQSTDTQYF. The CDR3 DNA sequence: TGTGCCAGCAGTACGGGACAAAGCACAGATACGCAGTATTTT.

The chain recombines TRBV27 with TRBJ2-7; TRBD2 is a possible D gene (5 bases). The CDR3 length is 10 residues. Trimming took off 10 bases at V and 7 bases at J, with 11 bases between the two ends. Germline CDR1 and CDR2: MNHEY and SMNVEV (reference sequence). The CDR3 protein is CAIPGSEQYF. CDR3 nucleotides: TGTGCCATCCCGGGGTCTGAGCAGTACTTC.

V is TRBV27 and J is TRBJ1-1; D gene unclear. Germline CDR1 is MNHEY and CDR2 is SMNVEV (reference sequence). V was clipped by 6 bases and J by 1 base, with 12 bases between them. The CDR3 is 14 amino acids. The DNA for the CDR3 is TGTGCCAGCAGCAATGGACGCCGGAACACTGAAGCTTTCTTT. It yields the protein CASSNGRRNTEAFF.

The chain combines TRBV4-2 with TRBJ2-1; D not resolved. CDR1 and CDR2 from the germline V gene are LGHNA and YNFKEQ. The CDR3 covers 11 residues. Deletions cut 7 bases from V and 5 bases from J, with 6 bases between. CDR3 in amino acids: CASTLNNEQFF. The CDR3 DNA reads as TGTGCCAGCACCTTAAACAATGAGCAGTTCTTC.

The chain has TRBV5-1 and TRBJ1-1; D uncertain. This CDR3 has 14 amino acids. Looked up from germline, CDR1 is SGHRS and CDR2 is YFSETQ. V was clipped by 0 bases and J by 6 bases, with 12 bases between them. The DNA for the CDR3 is TGCGCCAGCAGCTTGGGGGCAGACCATTCTGAAGCTTTCTTT. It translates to CASSLGADHSEAFF. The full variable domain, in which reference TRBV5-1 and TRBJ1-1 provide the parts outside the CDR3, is KAGVTQTPRYLIKTRGQQVTLSCSPISGHRSVSWYQQTPGQGLQFLFEYFSETQRNKGNFPGRFSGRQFSNSRSEMNVSTLELGDSALYLCASSLGADHSEAFFGQGTRLTVV.

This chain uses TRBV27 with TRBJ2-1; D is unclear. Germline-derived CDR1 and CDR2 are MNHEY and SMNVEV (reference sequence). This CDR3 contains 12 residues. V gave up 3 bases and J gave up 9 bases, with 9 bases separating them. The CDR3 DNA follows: TGTGCCAGCAGTTTTGTCCGAGGTGAGCAGTTCTTC. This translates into CASSFVRGEQFF.

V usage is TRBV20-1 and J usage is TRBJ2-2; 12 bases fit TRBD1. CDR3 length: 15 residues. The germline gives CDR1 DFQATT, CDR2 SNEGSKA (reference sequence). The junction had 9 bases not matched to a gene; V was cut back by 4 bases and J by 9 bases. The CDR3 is CSAIPGQGARRELFF. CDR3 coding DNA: TGCAGTGCTATCCCGGGACAGGGGGCGCGGAGGGAGCTGTTTTTT.